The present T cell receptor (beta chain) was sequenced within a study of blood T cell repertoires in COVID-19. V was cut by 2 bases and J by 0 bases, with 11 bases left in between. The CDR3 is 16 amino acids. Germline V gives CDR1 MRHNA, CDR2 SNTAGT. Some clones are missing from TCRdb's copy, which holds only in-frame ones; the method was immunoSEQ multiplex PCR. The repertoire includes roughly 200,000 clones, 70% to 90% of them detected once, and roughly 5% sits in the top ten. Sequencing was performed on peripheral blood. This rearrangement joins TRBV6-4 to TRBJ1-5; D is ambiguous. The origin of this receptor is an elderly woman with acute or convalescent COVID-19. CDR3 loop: CASSDRAGGSNQPQHF. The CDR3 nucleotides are TGTGCCAGCAGTGACAGGGCGGGAGGTAGCAATCAGCCCCAGCATTTT.